One and the same sample provided the 9 T cell receptor beta chains below, sequenced in a study of T cells after posttransplantation cyclophosphamide. A marrow graft followed busulfan-fludarabine conditioning, with cyclophosphamide on days +3 and +4. TCRdb's copy holds only in-frame clones and misses some; the assay was immunoSEQ multiplex PCR. The profile covers around 2,700 clones, none occurring a single time. The sequencing here drew on PBMCs, taken after allogeneic stem cell transplant with posttransplant cyclophosphamide. These receptors all stem from a male patient in his sixties or seventies who received an allogeneic stem cell transplant from a related donor and was CMV-positive. The graft donor may account for some of the T cells.

This clone showed up many times. V gene TRBV7-9 combines with J gene TRBJ2-3, with TRBD1 as a possible D gene (6 bases). The germline gives CDR1 SEHNR, CDR2 FQNEAQ (reference sequence). V lost 1 base, J lost 4 bases, and 15 bases lay in between. The CDR3 length is 16 residues. In DNA, the CDR3 is TGTGCCAGCAGCTTAGTAGTACAGGGTGGGGCAGATACGCAGTATTTT. Its translation is CASSLVVQGGADTQYF.

This clone was seen ten or more times. This rearrangement joins TRBV30 to TRBJ1-2, with TRBD1 as a possible D gene (5 bases). Trimming took 0 bases from V and 6 from J, leaving 14 bases between them. The CDR3 runs 14 residues. The germline gives CDR1 GTSNPN, CDR2 SVGIG (reference sequence). The CDR3 spells CAWSVLGGIHGYTF. In nucleotides, the CDR3 is TGTGCCTGGAGTGTTCTCGGGGGAATCCATGGCTACACCTTC.

This clone was counted at least ten times. The chain employs TRBV7-2 and TRBJ1-6; 9 bases fit TRBD1. Germline V gene lookup returns CDR1 SGHTA and CDR2 FQGNSA. The ends lost 4 bases at V and 10 bases at J; junction bases unmatched: 11. The CDR3 is 16 amino acids. CDR3 DNA: TGTGCCAGCAGCTCCTACCCGACAGGGGGATACTCACCCCTCCACTTT. Its protein product is CASSSYPTGGYSPLHF.

This clone was detected many times. The chain recombines TRBV27 with TRBJ2-5; the D gene is possibly TRBD2 (6 bases). CDR1 MNHEY and CDR2 SMNVEV come from the germline V gene (reference sequence). CDR3 size: 13 residues. V lost 5 bases, J lost 7 bases, and 14 bases lay in between. CDR3 DNA sequence: TGTGCCAGCAGTAGACTACCCGGGGGGACCCAGTACTTC. Its protein is CASSRLPGGTQYF.

Judged by abundance, this clone is medium-sized. The chain has TRBV30 and TRBJ1-5; D not certain. Per the germline V gene, CDR1 is GTSNPN and CDR2 is SVGIG (reference sequence). The V gene lost 0 bases and the J gene lost 1 base, with 4 bases spanning the gap. The CDR3 sequence is 13 residues long. The CDR3 loop is CAWSVQSNQPQHF. The DNA of the CDR3 is TGTGCCTGGAGTGTACAGAGCAATCAGCCCCAGCATTTT. The entire variable domain, with the rest obtained from reference TRBV30 and TRBJ1-5, is as follows: SQTIHQWPATLVQPVGSPLSLECTVEGTSNPNLYWYRQAAGRGLQLLFYSVGIGQISSEVPQNLSASRPQDRQFILSSKKLLLSDSGFYLCAWSVQSNQPQHFGDGTRLSIL.

Many counts were recorded for this clone. The CDR3, as DNA: TGTGCCAGCAGCTTCCGCTTAGCGGGAGGGGAGGCAGATACGCAGTATTTT. This codes for CASSFRLAGGEADTQYF. This chain uses TRBV7-8 with TRBJ2-3; 11 bases match TRBD2. J lost 4 bases, V lost 3 bases, and 9 bases had no gene match. Germline CDR1 SGHVS, CDR2 FQNEAQ. This CDR3 is 17 amino acids long.

This clone is classed as medium-sized. The gene calls are TRBV7-3 and TRBJ2-7; D is undetermined. This CDR3 spans 10 amino acids. CDR1 is SGHTA and CDR2 is FQGTGA in the germline V gene. Here the CDR3 DNA reads TGTGCACAACAAGACTACGAGCAGTACGTC. Translation: CAQQDYEQYV.

In its sample, this clone ranks as medium-sized. This chain links TRBV6-4 with TRBJ2-2, with D tentatively TRBD2 (5 bases). Germline CDR1 and CDR2: MRHNA and SNTAGT. The CDR3 covers 13 residues. Trimming stripped 6 bases from V and 11 bases from J, with 16 bases between. CDR3 DNA sequence: TGTGCCAGCAGCCGGGATTTGGTATCCGAGCTGTTTTTT. Its translation is CASSRDLVSELFF.

The sample holds many counts of this clone. The V and J genes are TRBV4-2 and TRBJ2-1, with D perhaps matching TRBD1 (5 bases). The CDR3 runs to 17 residues. Germline-derived CDR1 and CDR2 are LGHNA and YNFKEQ. V dropped 2 bases and J dropped 8 bases, with 22 bases sitting between them. The CDR3 coding sequence is TGTGCCAGCAGCCAAAAGTACCCCGTGGACATTTCCGATGAGCAGTTCTTC. Its translation: CASSQKYPVDISDEQFF.